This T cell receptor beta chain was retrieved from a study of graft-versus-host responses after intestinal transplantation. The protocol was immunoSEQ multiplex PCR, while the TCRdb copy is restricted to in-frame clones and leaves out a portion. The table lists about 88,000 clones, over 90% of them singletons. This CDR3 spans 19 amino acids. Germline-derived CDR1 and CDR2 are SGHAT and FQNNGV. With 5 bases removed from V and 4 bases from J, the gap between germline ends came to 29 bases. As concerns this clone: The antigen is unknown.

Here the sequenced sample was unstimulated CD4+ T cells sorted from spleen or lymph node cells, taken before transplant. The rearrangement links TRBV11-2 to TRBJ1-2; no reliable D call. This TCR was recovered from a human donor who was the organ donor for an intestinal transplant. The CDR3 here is CASSPRTRAVAAPGYGYTF. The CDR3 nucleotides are TGTGCCAGCAGCCCACGAACGAGAGCGGTGGCAGCCCCTGGCTATGGCTACACCTTC.